Presented here are 25 T cell receptor beta chains from one specimen sequenced in a study of technical replicates of blood from a handful of donors. Here immunoSEQ multiplex PCR was the method, and the copy in TCRdb shows in-frame clones only, minus some. In the table there are 100,000 or so clones, 96% of which are singletons. Sequencing used T cells isolated from PBMCs. These receptors originate from a human donor in good health.

The J gene is TRBJ2-5, the V gene TRBV6-5, with 7 bases that match TRBD1. The CDR3 runs to 16 residues. Germline CDR1 MNHEY, CDR2 SVGAGI. Trimming cost V 4 bases and J 5 bases; bases outside gene matches: 13. The CDR3 DNA is TGTGCCAGCAGTTTCACCGGGACAGCCCCCTATGAGACCCAGTACTTC. Translation: CASSFTGTAPYETQYF.

CDR3 protein: CASSLYSRGSYNEQFF. The CDR3, as DNA: TGTGCCAGCAGTTTATACTCCAGGGGTTCCTACAATGAGCAGTTCTTC. The rearrangement uses TRBV27 and TRBJ2-1, with a tentative D call TRBD1 (6 bases). The CDR3 covers 16 residues. The V gene's germline CDR1 is MNHEY and CDR2 SMNVEV (reference sequence). V was clipped by 1 base and J by 1 base, with 11 bases between them.

The count of this clone is one. This rearrangement joins TRBV7-6 to TRBJ2-3, with no clear D. This CDR3 has 14 amino acids. Trimming cost V 5 bases and J 2 bases, with 11 bases left between them. Germline loops: CDR1 SGHVS, CDR2 FNYEAQ. CDR3 DNA: TGTGCCAGCAGCCGAGGTATCCTCACAGATACGCAGTATTTT. Protein product: CASSRGILTDTQYF.

The chain recombines TRBV7-9 with TRBJ1-4; D possibly corresponds to TRBD1 (6 bases). From germline, CDR1 is SEHNR and CDR2 FQNEAQ (reference sequence). The CDR3 is 14 residues long. V was trimmed by 5 bases and J by 3 bases, leaving 10 bases between them. CDR3 nucleotides: TGTGCCAGCAGCCCCAAGGGGGCTAATGAAAAACTGTTTTTT. This gives the protein CASSPKGANEKLFF.

The chain links TRBV6-6 to TRBJ1-2, with D maybe TRBD1 (6 bases). Looked up from germline, CDR1 is MNHNY and CDR2 is SVGAGI (reference sequence). Trimming took 3 bases from V and 4 from J, leaving 9 bases between them. The CDR3 covers 13 residues. In DNA form, the CDR3 reads TGTGCCAGCAGTTATACAGGGCCCTATGGCTACACCTTC. Its translation: CASSYTGPYGYTF.

The chain uses TRBV9 and TRBJ1-2; 7 nucleotides line up with TRBD1. V lost 3 bases and J lost 8; bases outside the gene matches: 10. CDR1 and CDR2 (germline): SGDLS, YYNGEE. The CDR3 covers 14 residues. As DNA, the CDR3 is TGTGCCAGCAGCGGCGGACAGGCCCCTGGGGGCTACACCTTC. It encodes CASSGGQAPGGYTF.

The genes are TRBV5-6 and TRBJ2-7, with D possibly being TRBD2 (7 bases). The CDR3 sequence is 14 residues long. V was clipped by 5 bases and J by 6 bases, with 18 bases between them. Germline values: CDR1 SGHDT, CDR2 YYEEEE. The CDR3 nucleotides are TGTGCCAGCAGTTCGACCCGGGGGGCGGGCGAGCAGTACTTC. Translation gives CASSSTRGAGEQYF.

The chain carries TRBV4-2 and TRBJ2-2; 9 bases map to TRBD2. This CDR3 contains 21 residues. V gave up 0 bases and J gave up 6 bases; unmatched junction bases: 20. Germline lookup yields CDR1 LGHNA and CDR2 YNFKEQ. CDR3 nucleotide sequence: TGTGCCAGCAGCCAAGATTTGACCGGCGACTTTGGCGGGGGGGCCCCCGGGGAGCTGTTTTTT. This sequence encodes CASSQDLTGDFGGGAPGELFF.

V and J are TRBV19 and TRBJ2-7; D gene uncertain. The germline gives CDR1 LNHDA, CDR2 SQIVND (reference sequence). The CDR3 consists of 14 residues. Trimming shortened V by 3 bases and J by 0 bases, and 9 bases separated the two germline ends. The CDR3 here is CASSIQVSSYEQYF. The CDR3 DNA reads TGTGCCAGTAGTATCCAGGTGAGCTCCTACGAGCAGTACTTC.

This rearrangement joins TRBV5-1 to TRBJ1-5; 8 bases map to TRBD1. The germline gives CDR1 SGHRS, CDR2 YFSETQ. This CDR3 is built from 16 residues. With 4 bases clipped from V and 2 bases from J, the junction kept 8 bases outside the gene matches. CDR3 coding DNA: TGCGCCAGCAGCCCCAGGGGGCGCGAGGGCAATCAGCCCCAGCATTTT. Residues: CASSPRGREGNQPQHF.

This chain connects TRBV9 to TRBJ1-1; no clear D. Trimming left V 0 bases short and J 9 bases short, with 21 bases between. Germline V gives CDR1 SGDLS, CDR2 YYNGEE. This CDR3 contains 16 residues. CDR3 amino acids: CASSVETTGMSGQAFF. The CDR3 nucleotides read TGTGCCAGCAGCGTAGAAACCACCGGTATGAGCGGCCAAGCTTTCTTT. The whole variable domain, remainder taken from reference TRBV9 and TRBJ1-1, is DSGVTQTPKHLITATGQRVTLRCSPRSGDLSVYWYQQSLDQGLQFLIQYYNGEERAKGNILERFSAQQFPDLHSELNLSSLELGDSALYFCASSVETTGMSGQAFFGQGTRLTVV.

This sequence joins TRBV5-1 and TRBJ2-7; D gene uncertain. The CDR3 has 18 amino acids. Looked up from germline, CDR1 is SGHRS and CDR2 is YFSETQ. Trimming removed 3 bases at V and 3 bases at J, with 25 bases between. The CDR3 spells CASSSEARARSGGYEQYF. DNA for the CDR3: TGCGCCAGCAGCTCTGAGGCCCGAGCGAGGTCCGGCGGCTACGAGCAGTACTTC.

The chain couples TRBV28 to TRBJ2-3; D possibly corresponds to TRBD2 (6 bases). The CDR3 is made up of 17 amino acids. V was shortened by 8 bases and J by 2 bases, with 23 bases between the two germline ends. Germline CDR1 MDHEN, CDR2 SYDVKM. CDR3 region: CASRAPPGEKATDTQYF. In DNA form, the CDR3 reads TGTGCCAGCCGAGCCCCACCGGGAGAGAAAGCCACAGATACGCAGTATTTT.

The J gene is TRBJ2-1, the V gene TRBV11-2; TRBD2 matches at 11 bases. Trimming took 0 bases from V and 8 from J; bases not matched to a gene: 9. Germline V gene lookup returns CDR1 SGHAT and CDR2 FQNNGV. The CDR3 contains 17 residues. The CDR3 here is CASSLEGLAASGDEQFF. CDR3 nucleotide sequence: TGTGCCAGCAGCTTAGAGGGACTAGCGGCAAGCGGGGATGAGCAGTTCTTC.

The chain is built from TRBV9 and TRBJ1-2, with TRBD1 as a possible D gene (5 bases). The germline CDR1 and CDR2 sequences are SGDLS and YYNGEE. This CDR3 comprises 13 residues. V lost 5 bases to trimming and J lost 4 bases, with 12 bases between them. CDR3 DNA sequence: TGTGCCAGCAGAGATCAGGGAAGCTATGGCTACACCTTC. Its protein is CASRDQGSYGYTF.

The chain uses TRBV5-6 and TRBJ2-5; TRBD2 matches 12 bases. Trimming cost V 4 bases and J 4 bases; bases outside gene matches: 8. CDR3 length: 16 residues. Germline V gene data show CDR1 as SGHDT and CDR2 as YYEEEE. The CDR3 region has the DNA TGTGCCAGCAGCGTTAGACTAGCGGGGGTAGGAGAGACCCAGTACTTC. Translation: CASSVRLAGVGETQYF.

This sequence joins TRBV6-5 and TRBJ1-1, with D possibly TRBD1 on 5 matching bases. This CDR3 is 15 amino acids long. In germline, CDR1 is MNHEY, CDR2 SVGAGI. V lost 0 bases, J lost 4 bases, and 12 bases lay in between. CDR3 loop: CASSYSSGGGTEAFF. The CDR3 DNA sequence: TGTGCCAGCAGTTACTCGTCCGGGGGGGGCACTGAAGCTTTCTTT.

DNA of the CDR3: TGTGCCAGCAGTGGATTAGCGGGATTCTCAGATACGCAGTATTTT. Amino acids: CASSGLAGFSDTQYF. This chain joins TRBV6-1 and TRBJ2-3; TRBD2 matches at 8 bases. The trim removed 4 bases at V and 4 bases at J, leaving 7 bases unmatched. CDR3 length: 15 residues. Germline V gene lookup returns CDR1 MNHNS and CDR2 SASEGT.

A few counts support this clone. J is TRBJ1-1 and V is TRBV5-5; the D gene is possibly TRBD1 (5 bases). V lost 4 bases and J 5 bases, leaving 15 bases between the germline ends. Germline values: CDR1 SGHKS, CDR2 YYEKEE (reference sequence). The CDR3 covers 14 residues. DNA for the CDR3: TGTGCCAGCAGCCCTGGACACCCGAGGACTGAAGCTTTCTTT. This sequence encodes CASSPGHPRTEAFF.

The CDR3 nucleotides are TGTGCCAGCAGTGAATCTGGATGGGCAGTCAATCAGCCCCAGCATTTT. Its translation is CASSESGWAVNQPQHF. The gene calls are TRBV6-1 and TRBJ1-5, with unresolved D. V was cut by 2 bases and J by 3 bases, with 14 bases left in between. Germline assignment: CDR1 MNHNS and CDR2 SASEGT. This CDR3 has 16 residues.

The chain uses TRBV7-2 and TRBJ1-1; possible D gene TRBD1, 6 bases. This CDR3 spans 15 amino acids. Trimming took 3 bases from V and 2 from J, leaving 13 bases between them. The germline gives CDR1 SGHTA, CDR2 FQGNSA. The CDR3, as DNA: TGTGCCAGCAGCTTGGCAGGGGTCGAAAACACTGAAGCTTTCTTT. This gives the protein CASSLAGVENTEAFF.

A few counts support this clone. This chain joins TRBV5-1 and TRBJ1-1; a weak D match, TRBD1 (5 bases). Germline loops: CDR1 SGHRS, CDR2 YFSETQ. The CDR3 sequence is 13 residues long. The V gene lost 4 bases and the J gene lost 0 bases, with 7 bases spanning the gap. The CDR3 coding sequence is TGCGCCAGCAGCCGACAGATGAACACTGAAGCTTTCTTT. This encodes CASSRQMNTEAFF.

The chain couples TRBV7-2 to TRBJ1-1; no clear D. The CDR3 loop spans 16 amino acids. V lost 5 bases, J lost 0 bases, and 16 bases lay in between. Germline CDR1 is SGHTA and CDR2 is FQGNSA. DNA of the CDR3: TGTGCCAGCAGCCCTAGGTGGAGGGCCGTGAACACTGAAGCTTTCTTT. Its translation: CASSPRWRAVNTEAFF.

This chain connects TRBV11-2 to TRBJ1-2, with 7 positions matching TRBD1. V trimming: 5 bases; J trimming: 6 bases; junction bases outside the gene matches: 6. The CDR3 contains 13 residues. The germline gives CDR1 SGHAT, CDR2 FQNNGV. The CDR3 sequence: CASSEDRSNGYTF. The CDR3 DNA is TGTGCCAGCAGCGAGGACAGGAGTAATGGCTACACCTTC.

V gene TRBV5-4 combines with J gene TRBJ1-5; 8 bases are a match to TRBD1. The CDR3 sequence is 14 residues long. Germline values: CDR1 SGHNT, CDR2 YYREEE (reference sequence). V was pared by 5 bases and J by 5 bases, with 6 bases of the junction left unmatched. The CDR3 coding sequence is TGTGCCAGCAGTAGGACAGGGAGCGATCAGCCCCAGCATTTT. Protein product: CASSRTGSDQPQHF.